This TCR beta chain is from a study of spatial heterogeneity in lung cancer (dated 2019 in TCRdb). Regarding the complete study: Beta-chain transcripts were consistently detected in greater numbers than alpha-chain transcripts, which likely reflects a higher abundance of beta-chain transcripts. A strong correlation was found between TCR transcript counts in tumor regions and a T cell transcriptional module score from matched bulk RNA-seq. In the raw uncorrected reads, each unique combination of TCR and UMI appeared more than ten times on average. In non-small cell lung cancer, the study made a quantitative comparison of TCR alpha and beta repertoires among multiple tumor regions, matched nontumor lung and blood. Nonsynonymous mutation counts, determined by whole-exome sequencing of tumor tissue, were related to features of the TCR repertoire. At surgery, 200 to 250 tumor regions, 64 matched nontumor lung samples and about 56 PBMC samples were TCR-sequenced for both alpha and beta chains. What the work shows at the level of the full study, not this receptor alone: Counts of ubiquitous and regional expanded TCRs were found to correlate with counts of ubiquitous and regional nonsynonymous mutations, respectively. The tumor nonsynonymous mutation count correlated with the number of expanded alpha and beta TCRs within the tumor. Confirming at a functional level the hypothesis that regional TCRs recognize regional mutations was considered to require additional single-cell paired TCR alpha and beta sequencing. TCR-seq was estimated to cover only roughly 6.8% of tumor T cells for alpha chains and 13% for beta chains.

This clonotype was seen many times. Its specific antigen is unknown. Qualities for individual bases were not recorded, and no much larger clone is one base off. From the cysteine up to the phenylalanine, the CDR3 has a length of 13 residues. Left in the record is the CDR3 DNA by itself, 39 bases read in frame from the first base. V and J lose 1 base and 4 bases, and a span of 10 bases separates them. From a lookup of the germline V gene (reference sequence), CDR1 and CDR2 are DFQATT and SNEGSKA. Per the publication, the time point label means: sample taken at primary tumor resection. Samples were obtained from fewer than 80 patients with early-stage, untreated non-small cell lung cancer from the lung TRACERx cohort. Without any cell sorting, TCR sequencing was performed on whole RNA extracted either from tumor and nontumor lung tissue or from cryopreserved PBMC samples. A patient was chosen for TCR sequencing only when enough RNA was available from at least two tumor regions. Tumor and adjacent nontumor lung specimens were reviewed by a lung pathologist before selection.

Library preparation employed 5' RACE. The reads were generated on a NextSeq 500. In the TCR library protocol, a unique molecular identifier was attached to each TCR cDNA molecule so that PCR and sequencing errors could be corrected. As for the original processing: TCR identification, UMI-based error correction and CDR3 extraction were performed with Decombinator tools. Expanded TCRs were defined as those above a frequency of 2 per 1,000, corresponding to the top 1% of the tumor frequency distribution. Expanded tumor TCRs statistically deemed absent (corrected P<0.05) from at least one tumor region were classed as regional, and all other expanded tumor TCRs were classed as ubiquitous. Rényi diversity was computed with the R vegan package after subsampling each repertoire 100 times to 5,000 TCRs. CDR3 similarity networks were constructed using string-kernel similarity of amino acid triplets, with links drawn between CDR3s whose pairwise similarity was above 0.82. TCRdb took the public reads, trimmed them with fastp at Q25, ran MiXCR for clone calling and kept in-frame beta chains. Duplicate CDR3 protein sequences are folded into a single record with the most common DNA and genes. What appears here as the V and J calls and clone size reflects TCRdb's work, not the paper's. This sample comprises tens of thousands of distinct CDR3 sequences, over 4% of them detected only once. In total, the top ten clones hold roughly 9.6% of the sample.

The material sequenced was lung tumor tissue, taken at surgery. This receptor was identified in a male donor with early-stage non-small cell lung cancer. The rearranged chain carries TRBV20-1 and TRBJ1-2; the best D guess is TRBD1, with 5 bases matching. The CDR3 region reads CSARAGGGYGYTF. In nucleotides, the sequence is TGCAGTGCTAGAGCCGGGGGGGGCTATGGCTACACCTTC.